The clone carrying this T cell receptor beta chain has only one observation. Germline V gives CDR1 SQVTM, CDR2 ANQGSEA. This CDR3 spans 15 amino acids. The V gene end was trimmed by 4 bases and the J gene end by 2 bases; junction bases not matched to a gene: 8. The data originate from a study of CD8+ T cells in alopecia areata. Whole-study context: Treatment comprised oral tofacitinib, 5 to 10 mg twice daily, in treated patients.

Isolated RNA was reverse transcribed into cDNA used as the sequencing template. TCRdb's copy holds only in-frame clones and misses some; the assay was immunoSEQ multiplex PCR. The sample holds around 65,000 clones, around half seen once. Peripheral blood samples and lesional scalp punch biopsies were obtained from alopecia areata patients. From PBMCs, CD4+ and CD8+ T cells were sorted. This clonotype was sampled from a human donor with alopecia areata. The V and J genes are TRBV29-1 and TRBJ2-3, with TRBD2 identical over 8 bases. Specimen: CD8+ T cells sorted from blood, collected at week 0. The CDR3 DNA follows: TGCAGCGTTGTGGGCGGGAGGACTTCCACAGATACGCAGTATTTT. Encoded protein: CSVVGGRTSTDTQYF.